What follows is one T cell receptor (beta chain) and its context. Primers: 60 Vbeta forward and 13 Jbeta reverse. Generated by immunoSEQ multiplex PCR, the TCRdb table keeps only in-frame clones and is missing some. This table holds about 280,000 clones, 70% to 90% found once. These data originate in a study of cytomegalovirus exposure and HLA in healthy donors. The sample consisted of PBMCs. This sequence was found in a woman younger than 35 in good health and CMV-seronegative.

The DNA for the CDR3 is TGTGCCAGCAGCTCTCGAGGACTAGCGGGGGGGAGCTCCTACAATGAGCAGTTCTTC. Translating it yields CASSSRGLAGGSSYNEQFF. The chain recombines TRBV7-8 with TRBJ2-1; 15 nucleotides match TRBD2. Germline V gene data show CDR1 as SGHVS and CDR2 as FQNEAQ. The V and J ends lost 4 bases and 0 bases, in that order; junction bases with no gene match: 7. CDR3 length equals 19 residues.